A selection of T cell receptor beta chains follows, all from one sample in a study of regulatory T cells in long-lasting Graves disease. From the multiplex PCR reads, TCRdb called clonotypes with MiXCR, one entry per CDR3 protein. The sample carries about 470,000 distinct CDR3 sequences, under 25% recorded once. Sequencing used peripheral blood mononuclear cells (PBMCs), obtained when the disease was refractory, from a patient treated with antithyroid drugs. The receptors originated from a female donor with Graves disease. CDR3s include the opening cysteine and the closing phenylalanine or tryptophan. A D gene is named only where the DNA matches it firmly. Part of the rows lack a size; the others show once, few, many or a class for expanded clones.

TGCGCCAGCAGCCCCAGTTCTATCCCTGAAGCTTTCTTT CASSPSSIPEAFF TRBV4-1 . few TRBJ1-1
TGTGCCAGCAGCCCATTAGCGGGAGCTCAGTACGGGCAGTACTTC CASSPLAGAQYGQYF TRBV7-2 TRBD2 few TRBJ2-7
TGTGCCAGCAGCCAAGATGCGGCAGGTCTCGACGAAAAACTGTTTTTT CASSQDAAGLDEKLFF TRBV14 . few TRBJ1-4
TGTGCCAGCAGCCCGGCGGGGCGGACCGGGGAGCTGTTTTTT CASSPAGRTGELFF TRBV7-3 . few TRBJ2-2
TGCAGTGCCCTTCTCCCCAAGGAGGGAGGGCTCAAAAACATTCAGTACTTC CSALLPKEGGLKNIQYF TRBV20-1 TRBD2 . TRBJ2-4
TGTGCCAGCAGCTTAGTCAGGGTAGCGGGAGAGCATGAGCAGTACTTC CASSLVRVAGEHEQYF TRBV7-2 TRBD2 few TRBJ2-7
TGTGCCAGCAGCCCCCGGGACAGCTTCTCCTACGAGCAGTACTTC CASSPRDSFSYEQYF TRBV7-9 TRBD1 few TRBJ2-7
TGTGCCAGCAGTTACCTGGCCTCTGGGGCCAACGTCCTGACTTTC CASSYLASGANVLTF TRBV6-2/TRBV6-3 . few TRBJ2-6
TGTGCCAGCAGTACATGGGGGACTAGCGGGTTAAGGGGCGAAGAGACCCAGTACTTC CASSTWGTSGLRGEETQYF TRBV28 TRBD2 many TRBJ2-5
TGTGCCAGCAGTTTAGGAGTGGGGGGCACAGATACGCAGTATTTT CASSLGVGGTDTQYF TRBV12-3/TRBV12-4 . . TRBJ2-3
TGTGCCAGCAGCTTAACTAGGGCCCTGGGGTCCTACGAGCAGTACTTC CASSLTRALGSYEQYF TRBV7-3 . . TRBJ2-7
TGCGCCAGCAGCTTAGGTAGCGGGAGAGGCGAGCAGTACTTC CASSLGSGRGEQYF TRBV5-1 TRBD2 many TRBJ2-7
TGTGCCAGCAGTTTATTACCGACTTCCCTCTCCTACGAGCAGTACTTC CASSLLPTSLSYEQYF TRBV27 . . TRBJ2-7
TGCAGCGTTGTAGGTAGCGGGAGGTCGTACGAGCAGTACTTC CSVVGSGRSYEQYF TRBV29-1 TRBD2 few TRBJ2-7
TGTGCCAGCAGCTCCGTCGCGTCTGGGGCCAACGTCCTGACTTTC CASSSVASGANVLTF TRBV7-9 . . TRBJ2-6
TGTGCCAGCAGTTTTACTAGCGCCTTGAGGGAGCAGTACTTC CASSFTSALREQYF TRBV6-5 TRBD2 . TRBJ2-7
TGTGCCAGCAGTCCCCCGACAGGGGTCGGCTACACCTTC CASSPPTGVGYTF TRBV28 TRBD1 many TRBJ1-2
TGTGCCAGCAATATAGCGGGTAGCTCCTACGAGCAGTACTTC CASNIAGSSYEQYF TRBV12-3/TRBV12-4 TRBD2 many TRBJ2-7
TGTGCCAGCAGCTTGATGTGGAGGGAGTCCCCCGGGGAGCTGTTTTTT CASSLMWRESPGELFF TRBV5-6 . few TRBJ2-2
TGTGCCAGTACCTGGGGGGGTACCGGGGAGCTGTTTTTT CASTWGGTGELFF TRBV19 TRBD2 . TRBJ2-2
TGTGCCAGCAGTTTATCGCCAGCGCCGACCTACGAGCAGTACTTC CASSLSPAPTYEQYF TRBV27 . . TRBJ2-7
TGTGCCAGTAGACAGAGCGGGACGGCCGAGCAGTACTTC CASRQSGTAEQYF TRBV7-9 TRBD2 few TRBJ2-7
TGTGCCAGCAGTTTATGGTCCCAGGGGGCTTACGAGCAGTACTTC CASSLWSQGAYEQYF TRBV28 TRBD1 many TRBJ2-7
TGCAGTGCTAGAGTGGTCCCGGGACAGGGGGGGATTTATGGCTACACCTTC CSARVVPGQGGIYGYTF TRBV20-1 TRBD1 . TRBJ1-2